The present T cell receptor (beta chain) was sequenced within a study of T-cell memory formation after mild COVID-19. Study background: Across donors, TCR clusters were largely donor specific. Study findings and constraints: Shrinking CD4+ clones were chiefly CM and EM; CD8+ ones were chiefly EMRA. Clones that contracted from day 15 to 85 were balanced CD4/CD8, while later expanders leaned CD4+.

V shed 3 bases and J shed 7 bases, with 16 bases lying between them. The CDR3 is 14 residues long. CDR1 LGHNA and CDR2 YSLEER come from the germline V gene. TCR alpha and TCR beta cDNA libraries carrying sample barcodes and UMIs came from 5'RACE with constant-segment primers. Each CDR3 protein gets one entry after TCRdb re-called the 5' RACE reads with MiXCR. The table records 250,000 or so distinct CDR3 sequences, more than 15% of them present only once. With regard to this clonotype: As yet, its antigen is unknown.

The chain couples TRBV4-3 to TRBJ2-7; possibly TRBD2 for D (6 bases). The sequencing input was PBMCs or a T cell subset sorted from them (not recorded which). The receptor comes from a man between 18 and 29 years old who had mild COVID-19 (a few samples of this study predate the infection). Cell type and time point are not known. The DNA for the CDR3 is TGCGCCAGCAGCCAGGCGGGGCTGGGTGGAGAGCAGTACTTC. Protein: CASSQAGLGGEQYF.